Shown below are 11 T cell receptor beta chains from a single sample sequenced in a study of cytomegalovirus exposure and HLA in healthy donors. Use of 60 Vbeta and 13 Jbeta primers characterized the PCR. Assay: immunoSEQ multiplex PCR; the TCRdb copy retains only in-frame clones and omits some. With some 180,000 clones in the sample, the ten largest clones hold 6.5%. What was sequenced was PBMCs. Every receptor here comes from a man aged 25-45 years in good health and CMV-seronegative.

The chain links TRBV6-5 to TRBJ1-2, with D possibly being TRBD1 (6 bases). Germline CDR1 MNHEY, CDR2 SVGAGI. The V end was cut by 0 bases, the J end by 7 bases, with 9 bases between. The CDR3 has 13 residues. The DNA of the CDR3 is TGTGCCAGCAGTTACTCGATAGGGGGTGGCTACACCTTC. It codes for CASSYSIGGGYTF.

The J gene is TRBJ1-2, the V gene TRBV2, with no clear D. The CDR3 extends over 16 amino acids. The V end was cut by 5 bases, the J end by 0 bases, with 16 bases between. Germline CDR1 is SNHLY and CDR2 is FYNNEI. CDR3 coding DNA: TGTGCCAGCAGTACCTCGAGGGTCGGCGCTAACTATGGCTACACCTTC. Amino acids: CASSTSRVGANYGYTF. The entire variable domain, with the rest obtained from reference TRBV2 and TRBJ1-2, is as follows: EPEVTQTPSHQVTQMGQEVILRCVPISNHLYFYWYRQILGQKVEFLVSFYNNEISEKSEIFDDQFSVERPDGSNFTLKIRSTKLEDSAMYFCASSTSRVGANYGYTFGSGTRLTVV.

The chain couples TRBV5-1 to TRBJ1-1, with D tentatively TRBD1 (6 bases). Trimming left V 7 bases short and J 1 base short, with 14 bases between. Germline CDR1 is SGHRS and CDR2 is YFSETQ. The CDR3 sequence is 14 residues long. The DNA for the CDR3 is TGCGCCAGCCTTCGGGACACCAGGAACACTGAAGCTTTCTTT. Its protein is CASLRDTRNTEAFF.

This rearrangement joins TRBV30 to TRBJ2-3; D is undetermined. This CDR3 comprises 14 residues. Trimming removed 2 bases from V and 2 bases from J, with 11 bases in between. CDR1 is GTSNPN and CDR2 is SVGIG in the germline V gene (reference sequence). The CDR3 here is CAWSPLVITDTQYF. DNA for the CDR3: TGTGCCTGGAGTCCACTGGTAATCACAGATACGCAGTATTTT.

CDR3 bases: TGTGCCAGCAGCTTAGGCGGGGGGATCCAAGAGACCCAGTACTTC. The encoded protein is CASSLGGGIQETQYF. The rearrangement joins TRBV7-2 to TRBJ2-5, with 8 bases that match TRBD2. Germline CDR1 reads SGHTA; CDR2 reads FQGNSA. V lost 1 base to trimming and J lost 1 base; unmatched junction nucleotides: 2. The CDR3 covers 15 residues.

This chain connects TRBV4-2 to TRBJ2-3, with D possibly being TRBD2 (7 bases). V dropped 10 bases and J dropped 1 base, with 21 bases sitting between them. CDR3 size: 16 residues. Looked up from germline, CDR1 is LGHNA and CDR2 is YNFKEQ. CDR3 region: CATSGVAGVGTDTQYF. The CDR3 region has the DNA TGTGCCACCTCAGGGGTGGCGGGAGTCGGCACAGATACGCAGTATTTT.

The chain combines TRBV6-5 with TRBJ2-5; TRBD2 agrees at 14 bases. V shed 0 bases, J shed 4 bases, and the junction held 1 base outside the gene matches. The CDR3 consists of 16 residues. CDR1 MNHEY and CDR2 SVGAGI come from the germline V gene. In nucleotides, the CDR3 is TGTGCCAGCAGTTACTCGGGACTAGCGGGGGTAGAGACCCAGTACTTC. Its protein product is CASSYSGLAGVETQYF.

The V and J genes are TRBV2 and TRBJ2-1, with TRBD2 identical over 11 bases. The CDR3 is made up of 15 amino acids. Germline V gene sequence: CDR1 SNHLY, CDR2 FYNNEI. V was clipped by 6 bases and J by 7 bases; unmatched bases: 8. This chain's CDR3 is CASRQGLAVLNEQFF. DNA of the CDR3: TGTGCCAGCAGACAGGGACTAGCGGTTTTGAATGAGCAGTTCTTC.

This chain links TRBV6-1 with TRBJ1-1, with D uncertain. Trimming shortened V by 5 bases and J by 1 base, and 8 bases separated the two germline ends. This CDR3 contains 13 residues. Germline CDR1 and CDR2: MNHNS and SASEGT. This CDR3 is CASSITENTEAFF. CDR3 nucleotides: TGTGCCAGCAGTATAACAGAGAACACTGAAGCTTTCTTT.

The chain is built from TRBV7-9 and TRBJ1-1; D call uncertain. V dropped 4 bases and J dropped 3 bases, with 6 bases sitting between them. The CDR3 sequence is 12 residues long. The V gene's germline CDR1 is SEHNR and CDR2 FQNEAQ (reference sequence). CDR3 sequence: CASSSLYTEAFF. CDR3 DNA: TGTGCCAGCAGCTCCCTGTACACTGAAGCTTTCTTT.

The CDR3 reads CASRIKPGLAGVNEQYF. The DNA for the CDR3 is TGTGCCAGCAGAATTAAACCGGGACTAGCGGGAGTGAACGAGCAGTACTTC. The rearrangement uses TRBV27 and TRBJ2-7, with 14 bases fitting TRBD2. Germline CDR1 is MNHEY and CDR2 is SMNVEV (reference sequence). This CDR3 comprises 17 residues. The V gene end was trimmed by 6 bases and the J gene end by 5 bases; junction bases not matched to a gene: 12.